A selection of T cell receptor beta chains follows, all from one sample in a study of cytomegalovirus exposure and HLA in healthy donors. Method: immunoSEQ multiplex PCR; TCRdb's copy keeps in-frame clones and lacks some. This repertoire shows about 200,000 clones, more than 75% found once; its top ten account for about 2.6%. The material sequenced was PBMCs. The receptors here all came from a middle-aged woman in good health and CMV-seronegative. The CDR3 runs from the conserved cysteine through the conserved F or W. The order of the fields is clone size, D gene, J gene, V gene, CDR3 protein, CDR3 DNA. A D gene is named only where the DNA matches it firmly. Expanded clones are given a class, and other clones once, few, many or no size at all.

size: NA
D: TRBD2
J: TRBJ2-1
V: TRBV7-3
CDR3: CASSFLAGGHYNEQFF
DNA: TGTGCCAGCAGCTTCCTAGCGGGAGGTCACTACAATGAGCAGTTCTTC

size: few
D: NA
J: TRBJ1-2
V: TRBV11-2
CDR3: CASSPDSNYGYTF
DNA: TGTGCCAGCAGCCCCGACAGTAACTATGGCTACACCTTC

size: NA
D: TRBD2
J: TRBJ2-1
V: TRBV11-3
CDR3: CASSPTSEPSYNEQFF
DNA: TGTGCCAGCAGCCCAACTAGCGAACCATCCTACAATGAGCAGTTCTTC

size: NA
D: NA
J: TRBJ1-1
V: TRBV5-4
CDR3: CASSLDKMNTEAFF
DNA: TGTGCCAGCAGCTTGGACAAGATGAACACTGAAGCTTTCTTT

size: NA
D: NA
J: TRBJ2-1
V: TRBV7-9
CDR3: CASSSVSDEQFF
DNA: TGTGCCAGCAGCTCAGTTAGCGATGAGCAGTTCTTC

size: few
D: TRBD2
J: TRBJ2-7
V: TRBV2
CDR3: CASSGASGSYEQYF
DNA: TGTGCCAGCAGTGGGGCTAGCGGCTCCTACGAGCAGTACTTC

size: once
D: NA
J: TRBJ2-5
V: TRBV7-2
CDR3: CASSSVQETQYF
DNA: TGTGCCAGCAGCTCCGTACAAGAGACCCAGTACTTC

size: NA
D: NA
J: TRBJ1-2
V: TRBV30
CDR3: CAWVRGRFGYTF
DNA: TGTGCCTGGGTGAGAGGGCGCTTTGGCTACACCTTC

size: NA
D: NA
J: TRBJ1-2
V: TRBV19
CDR3: CASSIGGPNYGYTF
DNA: TGTGCCAGTAGTATAGGGGGCCCAAACTATGGCTACACCTTC

size: NA
D: TRBD2
J: TRBJ2-7
V: TRBV5-1
CDR3: CASNTGRDYPSYEQYF
DNA: TGCGCCAGCAATACCGGCCGGGACTACCCCAGCTACGAGCAGTACTTC

size: NA
D: NA
J: TRBJ1-1
V: TRBV18
CDR3: CASSPGENTEAFF
DNA: TGTGCCAGCTCACCCGGGGAGAACACTGAAGCTTTCTTT

size: NA
D: NA
J: TRBJ2-5
V: TRBV10-2
CDR3: CASSDRAEYQETQYF
DNA: TGCGCCAGCAGTGATCGAGCGGAGTATCAAGAGACCCAGTACTTC

size: once
D: NA
J: TRBJ2-7
V: TRBV19
CDR3: CASSIGGSYEQYF
DNA: TGTGCCAGTAGTATCGGAGGGTCCTACGAGCAGTACTTC

size: once
D: NA
J: TRBJ1-3
V: TRBV10-3
CDR3: CAISESGTLGSGNTIYF
DNA: TGTGCCATCAGTGAGTCCGGGACATTGGGCTCTGGAAACACCATATATTTT

size: NA
D: TRBD1
J: TRBJ1-2
V: TRBV18
CDR3: CASSPRDGSGGGYTF
DNA: TGTGCCAGCTCACCGCGAGACGGATCAGGGGGCGGCTACACCTTC

size: NA
D: NA
J: TRBJ1-1
V: TRBV6-5
CDR3: CASSYLGDTEAFF
DNA: TGTGCCAGCAGTTATTTAGGGGACACTGAAGCTTTCTTT

size: NA
D: TRBD2
J: TRBJ2-1
V: TRBV6-5
CDR3: CASSYSLAGGNNEQFF
DNA: TGTGCCAGCAGTTACTCACTAGCGGGAGGCAACAATGAGCAGTTCTTC

size: NA
D: TRBD1
J: TRBJ2-7
V: TRBV5-8
CDR3: CASSLNPGTGLYEQYF
DNA: TGTGCCAGCAGCCTAAACCCCGGGACAGGGCTTTACGAGCAGTACTTC

size: NA
D: NA
J: TRBJ1-1
V: TRBV6-1
CDR3: CASSFGQNTEAFF
DNA: TGTGCCAGCAGTTTTGGACAGAACACTGAAGCTTTCTTT

size: NA
D: NA
J: TRBJ1-1
V: TRBV2
CDR3: CASSEEPGAEAFF
DNA: TGTGCCAGCAGTGAAGAACCAGGGGCCGAAGCTTTCTTT

size: NA
D: TRBD2
J: TRBJ2-4
V: TRBV11-2
CDR3: CASSPLAGGGAKNIQYF
DNA: TGTGCCAGCAGCCCCCTAGCGGGAGGGGGAGCCAAAAACATTCAGTACTTC

size: NA
D: TRBD1
J: TRBJ1-1
V: TRBV27
CDR3: CASSSLGTGQTEAFF
DNA: TGTGCCAGCAGTTCCCTCGGGACAGGGCAAACTGAAGCTTTCTTT

size: NA
D: NA
J: TRBJ2-1
V: TRBV28
CDR3: CATLRRISSYNEQFF
DNA: TGTGCCACCCTCCGGCGGATAAGCTCCTACAATGAGCAGTTCTTC

size: once
D: TRBD1
J: TRBJ2-7
V: TRBV7-2
CDR3: CASSHPGQGVYEQYF
DNA: TGTGCCAGCAGCCATCCGGGACAGGGGGTATACGAGCAGTACTTC

size: NA
D: NA
J: TRBJ2-7
V: TRBV7-9
CDR3: CASSFGGAAHEQYF
DNA: TGTGCCAGCAGCTTTGGCGGGGCCGCCCACGAGCAGTACTTC

size: NA
D: NA
J: TRBJ1-5
V: TRBV27
CDR3: CASRPLGGDQPQHF
DNA: TGTGCCAGCAGGCCCCTGGGGGGTGATCAGCCCCAGCATTTT

size: NA
D: NA
J: TRBJ2-3
V: TRBV27
CDR3: CASSLSLTGTDTQYF
DNA: TGTGCCAGCAGTTTATCTTTGACAGGCACAGATACGCAGTATTTT